Listed below are T cell receptor beta chains from one sample, sequenced in a study of blood T cell repertoires in COVID-19. Profiling relied on immunoSEQ multiplex PCR, and the TCRdb table lists in-frame clones only, not all of them. The table lists about 240,000 clones, 70% to 90% of them singletons, with approximately 3.5% in the top ten. Sequenced: PBMCs or T cells enriched from blood (not recorded which). The receptors derive from a middle-aged woman with acute COVID-19. Both conserved end residues are part of each CDR3. D genes are given only for firm matches. Clone size appears in some rows only: once, few, many, or a class for an expanded clone.

TRBJ2-7 . . TRBV6-5 TGTGCCAGCACCCGCGAGACAGGATACTACGAGCAGTACTTC CASTRETGYYEQYF
TRBJ2-7 . TRBD2 TRBV27 TGTGCCAGCAGTTTAACCTACAGACTAGCAGCATACGAGCAGTACTTC CASSLTYRLAAYEQYF
TRBJ2-1 . TRBD2 TRBV5-1 TGCGCCAGCAGCTTGGCGGCGGGAGGTTCTTTCAATGAGCAGTTCTTC CASSLAAGGSFNEQFF
TRBJ2-3 . . TRBV13 TGTGCCAGCAGCTTCCAGCGGCGCACAGATACGCAGTATTTT CASSFQRRTDTQYF
TRBJ2-5 . TRBD2 TRBV10-2 TGCGCCAGCAGTGGGAGGGCTAGCGGGAGTTTGGAGACCCAGTACTTC CASSGRASGSLETQYF
TRBJ2-3 . . TRBV21-1 TGTGCCAGCGAAATTGCGGGAGGGCCCAAAGATACGCAGTATTTT CASEIAGGPKDTQYF
TRBJ2-3 . . TRBV2 TGTGCCAGCGCTACTTGGCGGGCCGACACAGATACGCAGTATTTT CASATWRADTDTQYF
TRBJ1-2 . TRBD1 TRBV7-8 TGTGCCAGCAGCTTAACCGGGACAGGGGTTTATGGCTACACCTTC CASSLTGTGVYGYTF
TRBJ1-5 . . TRBV5-6 TGTGCCAGCAGCTTGTGGGTACAGGGTGGTCAGCCCCAGCATTTT CASSLWVQGGQPQHF
TRBJ2-7 . TRBD2 TRBV15 TGTGCCACCAGCAGAGATCTGTTTAGCGGGAGTGATGAGCAGTACTTC CATSRDLFSGSDEQYF
TRBJ1-6 . . TRBV30 TGTGCCTGGAGAGCCGACGTGGACACGGACGCACCCCTCCACTTT CAWRADVDTDAPLHF
TRBJ1-6 . TRBD1 TRBV19 TGTGCCAGTAGTATAGTGGGACAGGACAATTCACCCCTCCACTTT CASSIVGQDNSPLHF
TRBJ2-7 . . TRBV6-1 TGTGCCAGCAGTGAGCGAGGAGCCCCAACTTACGAGCAGTACTTC CASSERGAPTYEQYF
TRBJ1-2 . . TRBV3-1/TRBV3-2 TGTGCCAGCAGCCAAGACCGCAGGACAGTTTCTAACTATGGCTACACCTTC CASSQDRRTVSNYGYTF
TRBJ2-1 . . TRBV11-2 TGTGCCAGCCAAGGGGTAGCCTCCTACAATGAGCAGTTCTTC CASQGVASYNEQFF
TRBJ1-2 . . TRBV27 TGTGCCAGCAGATCATCCGGGGGAAACTATGGCTACACCTTC CASRSSGGNYGYTF
TRBJ2-3 once . TRBV7-6 TGTGCCAGCAGCTTAGCTGCGGGTACGCAGTATTTT CASSLAAGTQYF
TRBJ1-1 . . TRBV7-9 TGTGCCAGCGATGGCCAGAACACTGAAGCTTTCTTT CASDGQNTEAFF
TRBJ2-3 . . TRBV5-1 TGCGCCAGCAGCGCTAGCAAAAGCACAGATACGCAGTATTTT CASSASKSTDTQYF
TRBJ1-4 . . TRBV5-1 TGCGCCAGCAGGCGACAGCCAACTAATGAAAAACTGTTTTTT CASRRQPTNEKLFF
TRBJ1-3 . TRBD1 TRBV7-2 TGTGCCAGCACCTCCGCAGGGGGCGATAGGGGAAACACCATATATTTT CASTSAGGDRGNTIYF
TRBJ1-2 . . TRBV25-1 TGTGCCAGCAGTGAATTATCGGAGGGCCTGCCCCCCTATGGGGGCTACACCTTC CASSELSEGLPPYGGYTF
TRBJ1-1 . . TRBV12-3/TRBV12-4 TGTGCCAGCAGTTTTATGAACACTGAAGCTTTCTTT CASSFMNTEAFF
TRBJ2-7 . . TRBV2 TGTGCCAGTTCCCGGGGAGTCTCCTACGAGCAGTACTTC CASSRGVSYEQYF
TRBJ1-4 once . TRBV3-1/TRBV3-2 TGTGCCAGCAGCCAATATAATGAAAAACTGTTTTTT CASSQYNEKLFF
TRBJ1-2 . . TRBV11-2 TGTGCCAGCAGCCAAGACAGACTCGACTATGGCTACACCTTC CASSQDRLDYGYTF
TRBJ1-1 . TRBD1 TRBV6-5 TGTGCCAGCAAAAGGACAGGTTCAAACACTGAAGCTTTCTTT CASKRTGSNTEAFF
TRBJ2-2 . . TRBV5-6 TGTGCCAGCAGTTCTAGCTGGAGCACCGGGGAGCTGTTTTTT CASSSSWSTGELFF
TRBJ2-7 . . TRBV19 TGTGCCAGTAGTATTGGTGGCCTTTTGTTGGGACATCCCCCTAAGGAGCAGTACTTC CASSIGGLLLGHPPKEQYF
TRBJ2-7 . . TRBV7-8 TGTGCCAGCAGCTTAGTCGTGGCCCGACAAATCTCCTACGAGCAGTACTTC CASSLVVARQISYEQYF
TRBJ2-7 once . TRBV5-1 TGCGCCAGCAGATTAACTAGATCCTACGAGCAGTACTTC CASRLTRSYEQYF
TRBJ1-1 . . TRBV2 TGTGCCAGCGGGGGAGCTACTAGCCTCCCCTTATTT CASGGATSLPLF
TRBJ2-1 . TRBD1 TRBV2 TGTGCCAGCACCAAACCGGGACAGGGGCTTGAGCAGTTCTTC CASTKPGQGLEQFF